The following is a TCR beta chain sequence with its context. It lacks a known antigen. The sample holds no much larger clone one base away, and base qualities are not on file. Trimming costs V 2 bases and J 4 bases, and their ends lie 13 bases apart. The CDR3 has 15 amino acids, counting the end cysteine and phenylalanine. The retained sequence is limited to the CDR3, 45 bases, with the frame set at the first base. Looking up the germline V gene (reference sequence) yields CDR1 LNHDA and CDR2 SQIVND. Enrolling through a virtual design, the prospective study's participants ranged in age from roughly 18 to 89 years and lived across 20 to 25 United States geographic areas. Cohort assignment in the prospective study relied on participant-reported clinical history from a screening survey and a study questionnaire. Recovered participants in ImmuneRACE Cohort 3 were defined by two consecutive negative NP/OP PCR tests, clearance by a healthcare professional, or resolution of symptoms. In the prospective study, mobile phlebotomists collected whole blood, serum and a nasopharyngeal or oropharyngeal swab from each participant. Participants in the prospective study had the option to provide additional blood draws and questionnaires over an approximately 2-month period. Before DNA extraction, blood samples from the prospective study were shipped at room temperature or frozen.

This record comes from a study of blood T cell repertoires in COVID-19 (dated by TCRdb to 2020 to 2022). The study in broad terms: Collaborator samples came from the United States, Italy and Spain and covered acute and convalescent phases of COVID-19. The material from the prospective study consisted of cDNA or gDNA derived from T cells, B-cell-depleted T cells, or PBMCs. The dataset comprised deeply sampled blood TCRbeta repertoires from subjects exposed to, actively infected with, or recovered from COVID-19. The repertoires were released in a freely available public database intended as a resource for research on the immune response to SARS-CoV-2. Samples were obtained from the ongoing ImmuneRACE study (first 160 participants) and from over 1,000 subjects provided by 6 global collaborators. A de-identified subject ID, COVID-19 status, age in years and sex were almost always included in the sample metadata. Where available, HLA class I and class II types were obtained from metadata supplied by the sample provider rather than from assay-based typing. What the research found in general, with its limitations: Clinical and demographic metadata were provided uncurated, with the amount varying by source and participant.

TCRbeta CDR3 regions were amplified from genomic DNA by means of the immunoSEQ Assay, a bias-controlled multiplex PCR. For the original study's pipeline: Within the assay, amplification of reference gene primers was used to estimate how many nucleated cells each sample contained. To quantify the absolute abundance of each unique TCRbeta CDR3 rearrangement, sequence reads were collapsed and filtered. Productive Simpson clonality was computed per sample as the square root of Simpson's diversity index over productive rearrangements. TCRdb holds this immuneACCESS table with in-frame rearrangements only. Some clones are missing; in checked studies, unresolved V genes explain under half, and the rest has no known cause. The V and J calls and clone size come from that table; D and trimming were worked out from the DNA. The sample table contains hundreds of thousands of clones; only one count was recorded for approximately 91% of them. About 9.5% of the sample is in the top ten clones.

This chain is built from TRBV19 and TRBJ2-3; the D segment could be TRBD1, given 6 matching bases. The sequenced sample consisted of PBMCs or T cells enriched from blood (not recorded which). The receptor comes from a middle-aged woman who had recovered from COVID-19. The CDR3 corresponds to CASSIRDNPADTQYF. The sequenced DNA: TGTGCCAGTAGTATAAGGGACAATCCCGCAGATACGCAGTATTTT.